The 6 T cell receptor beta chains in this list originate from one sample, sequenced in a study of T cell responses to AZD1222 COVID-19 vaccine. Clones were sequenced by immunoSEQ multiplex PCR, and TCRdb holds only the in-frame ones, with some missing. The repertoire holds approximately 180,000 clones, with approximately 94% as singletons. The sample was peripheral blood, taken on day 0 of AZD1222 vaccination. The receptors derive from an adult in good health.

The J gene is TRBJ1-2, the V gene TRBV5-4; 7 positions match TRBD1. Trimming took 5 bases from V and 14 from J; bases not matched to a gene: 12. CDR1 is SGHNT, CDR2 YYREEE, per germline (reference sequence). The CDR3 has 12 residues. The CDR3 bases are TGTGCCAGCAGGGAGGACAGGAAACCGCTTACCTTC. This codes for CASREDRKPLTF.

The rearrangement joins TRBV7-2 to TRBJ1-5, with 11 bases aligning to TRBD1. Losses at the gene ends were 5 bases for V and 7 bases for J; bases not matched to a gene: 7. Germline V CDR1 and CDR2: SGHTA, FQGNSA. CDR3 size: 15 residues. CDR3 in DNA: TGTGCCAGCAGCCTACGGACAGGGGGCGACCAGCCCCAGCATTTT. Translation: CASSLRTGGDQPQHF.

This clone was seen a single time. J is TRBJ2-5 and V is TRBV24-1; 9 bases match TRBD1. Germline V lookup: CDR1 KGHDR, CDR2 SFDVKD. J lost 2 bases, V lost 4 bases, and 4 bases had no gene match. This CDR3 spans 15 amino acids. CDR3 bases: TGTGCCACCAGTGAAGCGGGACAGGGTCAAGAGACCCAGTACTTC. Encoded protein: CATSEAGQGQETQYF.

This chain uses TRBV7-9 with TRBJ1-1; TRBD1 matches 7 bases. Germline V lookup: CDR1 SEHNR, CDR2 FQNEAQ (reference sequence). The length of the CDR3 is 15 residues. Losses at the gene ends were 5 bases for V and 1 base for J; bases not matched to a gene: 7. The CDR3 DNA follows: TGTGCCAGCAGCCGCTGGGACAGCCCGAACACTGAAGCTTTCTTT. As protein: CASSRWDSPNTEAFF.

The chain links TRBV7-7 to TRBJ2-3; D is perhaps TRBD1 (5 bases). Trimming pared 3 bases from V and 2 bases from J, leaving 12 bases between. Germline CDR1 is SSHAT and CDR2 is FNYEAQ (reference sequence). This CDR3 region has 15 residues. In DNA form, the CDR3 reads TGTGCCAGCAGCTTTGGAGACAGACCCACAGATACGCAGTATTTT. Residues: CASSFGDRPTDTQYF.

CDR3 in amino acids: CASTLGQPNTEAFF. In nucleotides, the CDR3 is TGTGCCAGCACTTTAGGCCAGCCGAACACTGAAGCTTTCTTT. The chain recombines TRBV3-1 (or the pseudogene TRBV3-2) with TRBJ1-1; no clear D gene. Germline V lookup: CDR1 LGHDT, CDR2 YNNKEL (reference sequence). The length of the CDR3 is 14 residues. The V gene lost 7 bases and the J gene lost 1 base, with 13 bases spanning the gap.